One T cell receptor (beta chain) is described in this entry. A clone one base away is much larger, so this may be a read error. A sample-barcoded 5' primer and a J-beta primer mix were used in a second PCR of roughly 7 to 11 cycles. TCRdb itself ran the 5' RACE reads through MiXCR, one entry per CDR3 protein. This repertoire shows approximately 2,000,000 distinct CDR3 sequences, roughly two fifths found once; its top ten account for 23%. Per germline, CDR1 WSHSY and CDR2 SAAADI. The CDR3 is made up of 10 amino acids. The sample is drawn from a study of blood T cells in healthy people across ages. The chain links TRBV10-2 to TRBJ2-4; no clear D gene. This receptor was obtained from a human donor in good health. Sequenced material: blood. CDR3 DNA sequence: TGCGCCAGCGGAGCCCCCGAGCAGGACTTC. Encoded protein: CASGAPEQDF.